The 15 T cell receptor beta chains below all came from one sample that was sequenced in a study of blood T cell repertoires in COVID-19. Data came from immunoSEQ multiplex PCR; TCRdb stores just in-frame clones and leaves some out. This table has 190,000 or so clones, 80% to 90% appearing once. The sequenced material came from PBMCs or T cells enriched from blood (not recorded which). The receptors stem from a man aged 25-45 years who had recovered from COVID-19.

The chain uses TRBV11-3 and TRBJ2-5; 10 nucleotides agree with TRBD1. CDR3 length: 18 residues. V trimming: 5 bases; J trimming: 2 bases; junction bases outside the gene matches: 14. The germline CDR1 and CDR2 sequences are SGHNT and YENEEA. The CDR3 region is CASSTPNPEGQGQETQYF. In nucleotides, the CDR3 is TGTGCCAGCAGCACACCGAACCCCGAGGGACAGGGGCAAGAGACCCAGTACTTC. Complete variable domain (other parts from reference TRBV11-3 and TRBJ2-5): EAGVVQSPRYKIIEKKQPVAFWCNPISGHNTLYWYLQNLGQGPELLIRYENEEAVDDSQLPKDRFSAERLKGVDSTLKIQPAELGDSAVYLCASSTPNPEGQGQETQYFGPGTRLLVL.

This chain joins TRBV7-9 and TRBJ2-3, with 9 bases aligning to TRBD2. The germline V gene encodes CDR1 SEHNR and CDR2 FQNEAQ (reference sequence). The CDR3 sequence is 14 residues long. V shed 5 bases and J 6 bases; nucleotides not matched to a gene: 6. DNA of the CDR3: TGTGCCAGCAGCCTTAGCGGGAGTGTCGATACGCAGTATTTT. Translating it yields CASSLSGSVDTQYF.

V gene TRBV10-3 combines with J gene TRBJ1-1; perhaps TRBD1 as D (5 bases). The V gene's germline CDR1 is ENHRY and CDR2 SYGVKD. V lost 6 bases and J 1 base, leaving 6 bases between the germline ends. This CDR3 has 12 amino acids. The CDR3 nucleotides are TGTGCCATCAGCCAGGGGAACACTGAAGCTTTCTTT. It specifies CAISQGNTEAFF.

V usage is TRBV10-1 and J usage is TRBJ2-1; 8 bases fit TRBD2. This CDR3 is 15 amino acids long. V gave up 6 bases and J gave up 3 bases; unmatched junction bases: 7. CDR1 WNHNN and CDR2 SYGVQD come from the germline V gene (reference sequence). CDR3 residues: CASSPRLAIYNEQFF. DNA for the CDR3: TGCGCCAGCAGCCCCCGACTAGCGATCTACAATGAGCAGTTCTTC.

This sequence joins TRBV15 and TRBJ2-1; D unresolved. Germline CDR1 is LNHNV and CDR2 is YYDKDF (reference sequence). The V gene lost 0 bases and the J gene lost 9 bases, with 9 bases spanning the gap. This CDR3 has 13 residues. CDR3 protein: CATSRDLSSEQFF. CDR3 coding DNA: TGTGCCACCAGCAGAGATCTTAGTAGTGAGCAGTTCTTC.

This chain connects TRBV19 to TRBJ1-5; 8 nucleotides match TRBD1. Germline values: CDR1 LNHDA, CDR2 SQIVND (reference sequence). Losses at the gene ends were 6 bases for V and 4 bases for J; bases not matched to a gene: 8. The CDR3 sequence is 15 residues long. The CDR3 nucleotides are TGTGCCAGTAGCCCGACAGGGGTTGGGAATCAGCCCCAGCATTTT. Residues: CASSPTGVGNQPQHF. Full variable domain (remainder filled in from reference TRBV19 and TRBJ1-5): DGGITQSPKYLFRKEGQNVTLSCEQNLNHDAMYWYRQDPGQGLRLIYYSQIVNDFQKGDIAEGYSVSREKKESFPLTVTSAQKNPTAFYLCASSPTGVGNQPQHFGDGTRLSIL.

The rearrangement uses TRBV7-8 and TRBJ2-3; 13 bases fit TRBD2. V gave up 4 bases and J gave up 4 bases; unmatched junction bases: 5. CDR3 size: 16 residues. The germline V gene has CDR1 SGHVS and CDR2 FQNEAQ. CDR3 DNA: TGTGCCAGCAGCTCCGGACTAGCGGGAGTTGCAGATACGCAGTATTTT. Amino acid sequence: CASSSGLAGVADTQYF.

The chain is built from TRBV2 and TRBJ2-5; a possible D gene is TRBD1 (5 bases). Germline CDR1 SNHLY, CDR2 FYNNEI. The CDR3 extends over 13 amino acids. The V end lost 4 bases, the J end lost 3 bases, and 9 bases lay between the germline ends. The CDR3, as DNA: TGTGCCAGCAGTGTTTTCAGGGAAGAGACCCAGTACTTC. It yields the protein CASSVFREETQYF.

The chain employs TRBV19 and TRBJ2-1, with 7 nucleotides matching TRBD2. The junction had 9 bases not matched to a gene; V was cut back by 4 bases and J by 6 bases. This CDR3 is 15 amino acids long. Germline V gene sequence: CDR1 LNHDA, CDR2 SQIVND (reference sequence). The CDR3 DNA reads as TGTGCCAGTAGTACAAGGACTAGAAACTCCAATGAGCAGTTCTTC. This sequence encodes CASSTRTRNSNEQFF.

The chain recombines TRBV30 with TRBJ1-1; weak D call: TRBD1 (6 bases). The CDR3 totals 15 residues. Germline values: CDR1 GTSNPN, CDR2 SVGIG (reference sequence). V lost 5 bases, J lost 1 base, and 17 bases lay in between. The CDR3 nucleotides are TGTGCCTGGTCTAAAACCGGGACAACGAACACTGAAGCTTTCTTT. Translation: CAWSKTGTTNTEAFF.

V usage is TRBV4-2 and J usage is TRBJ2-5, with TRBD2 matching over 9 bases. This CDR3 comprises 15 residues. The germline V gene has CDR1 LGHNA and CDR2 YNFKEQ. The V segment lost 0 bases and the J segment 5 bases; nucleotides outside the gene matches: 4. CDR3 bases: TGTGCCAGCAGCCAAGATACGGCGGGAGGGGAGACCCAGTACTTC. Translation: CASSQDTAGGETQYF.

The chain links TRBV5-1 to TRBJ2-7; maybe TRBD1 (6 bases). Per germline, CDR1 SGHRS and CDR2 YFSETQ. CDR3 length: 13 amino acids. V lost 4 bases and J lost 3, with 11 bases in between. The CDR3: CASSLRDNYEQYF. The CDR3 DNA reads as TGCGCCAGCAGCCTCCGGGACAACTACGAGCAGTACTTC.

This clone appeared a few times. This rearrangement joins TRBV6-5 to TRBJ2-1; D is ambiguous. Germline CDR1 is MNHEY and CDR2 is SVGAGI. V dropped 5 bases and J dropped 7 bases, with 12 bases sitting between them. The CDR3 length is 13 residues. The DNA for the CDR3 is TGTGCCAGCAGTAAGAGTACCCCAAATGAGCAGTTCTTC. This gives the protein CASSKSTPNEQFF.

V is TRBV2 and J is TRBJ2-1; 9 positions match TRBD2. Germline loops: CDR1 SNHLY, CDR2 FYNNEI. CDR3 length: 15 residues. The V segment lost 8 bases and the J segment 0 bases; nucleotides outside the gene matches: 5. Here the CDR3 DNA reads TGTGCCAGCGGATATAGCGGGAGCTCCTACAATGAGCAGTTCTTC. As protein: CASGYSGSSYNEQFF.

This chain links TRBV29-1 with TRBJ2-7; 12 bases fit TRBD2. Germline lookup yields CDR1 SQVTM and CDR2 ANQGSEA. After removal of 6 bases from V and 6 bases from J, the junction contained 9 bases not matched to a gene. CDR3 length: 14 residues. The CDR3 region is CSVRGLAGQGEQYF. CDR3 coding DNA: TGCAGCGTCCGAGGACTAGCGGGACAGGGCGAGCAGTACTTC.